The 16 T cell receptor beta chains listed next were all sequenced from one sample in a study of cytomegalovirus exposure and HLA in healthy donors. Amplification used 60 Vbeta primers and 13 Jbeta primers. Profiling relied on immunoSEQ multiplex PCR, and the TCRdb table lists in-frame clones only, not all of them. The sample carries roughly 180,000 clones, approximately 80% recorded once. Sequenced input: PBMCs. These receptors were collected from a woman aged 50 to 60 in good health and CMV-seropositive.

The chain is built from TRBV5-4 and TRBJ1-6; 10 nucleotides align to TRBD1. V lost 0 bases, J lost 2 bases, and 2 bases stayed unmatched. CDR3 length equals 17 residues. Germline-derived CDR1 and CDR2 are SGHNT and YYREEE (reference sequence). CDR3 DNA: TGTGCCAGCAGCTTGGCCGGGACAGGGGCCTATAATTCACCCCTCCACTTT. Its protein is CASSLAGTGAYNSPLHF.

CDR3 sequence: CASSQSPAGTGTYEQYF. The CDR3 DNA follows: TGCGCCAGCAGCCAAAGCCCCGCCGGGACAGGGACCTACGAGCAGTACTTC. The rearrangement joins TRBV5-1 to TRBJ2-7; 9 nucleotides line up with TRBD1. This CDR3 region has 17 residues. Germline CDR1 is SGHRS and CDR2 is YFSETQ. Germline trimming cut 4 bases from V and 2 bases from J; bases unmatched to any gene: 13.

The CDR3 sequence: CASSLQGTDGNTIYF. DNA for the CDR3: TGTGCCAGCAGCTTGCAAGGGACAGATGGAAACACCATATATTTT. The chain couples TRBV7-2 to TRBJ1-3; TRBD1 matches at 7 bases. V was clipped by 3 bases and J by 3 bases; unmatched bases: 5. The CDR3 totals 15 residues. Germline-derived CDR1 and CDR2 are SGHTA and FQGNSA.

The gene calls are TRBV27 and TRBJ2-3, with 8 bases fitting TRBD1. The germline V gene encodes CDR1 MNHEY and CDR2 SMNVEV (reference sequence). CDR3 size: 16 residues. With V trimmed by 4 bases and J by 2 bases, 8 bases remained unmatched. The CDR3 coding sequence is TGTGCCAGCAGTTCCGCCGGGACAGGCTACACAGATACGCAGTATTTT. Amino acid sequence: CASSSAGTGYTDTQYF.

This clone was counted a single time. The chain joins TRBV4-1 to TRBJ2-7; 8 bases line up with TRBD2. CDR3 length equals 15 residues. From germline, CDR1 is MGHRA and CDR2 YSYEKL. V shed 2 bases, J shed 2 bases, and the junction held 5 bases outside the gene matches. CDR3 in amino acids: CASSQRTAGAYEQYF. As DNA, the CDR3 is TGCGCCAGCAGCCAAAGAACAGCGGGAGCCTACGAGCAGTACTTC.

The table lists this clone with a few counts. This chain uses TRBV5-1 with TRBJ2-7, with TRBD2 matching over 11 bases. With V trimmed by 4 bases and J by 3 bases, 3 bases remained unmatched. This CDR3 comprises 14 residues. CDR1 SGHRS and CDR2 YFSETQ come from the germline V gene. In nucleotides, the CDR3 is TGCGCCAGCAGCAAAACTAGCGGGAGCTACGAGCAGTACTTC. Its translation: CASSKTSGSYEQYF.

This sequence joins TRBV7-3 and TRBJ1-1, with D uncertain. The CDR3 spans 15 residues. Germline loops: CDR1 SGHTA, CDR2 FQGTGA. Trimming left V 0 bases short and J 0 bases short, with 8 bases between. CDR3 amino acids: CASSLTGSMNTEAFF. The CDR3 nucleotides are TGTGCCAGCAGCTTAACTGGCAGTATGAACACTGAAGCTTTCTTT.

This sequence joins TRBV7-9 and TRBJ1-1, with D possibly TRBD1 on 5 matching bases. Deletions cut 0 bases from V and 0 bases from J, with 8 bases between. Germline CDR1 and CDR2: SEHNR and FQNEAQ (reference sequence). There are 15 residues in the CDR3. CDR3 nucleotides: TGTGCCAGCAGCTTAGCGCTAGGGGTGAACACTGAAGCTTTCTTT. It specifies CASSLALGVNTEAFF.

The chain links TRBV14 to TRBJ1-2; weak D call: TRBD1 (5 bases). CDR3 size: 15 residues. Germline CDR1 and CDR2: SGHDN and FVKESK. The V end lost 0 bases, the J end lost 8 bases, and 16 bases lay between the germline ends. The CDR3 nucleotides read TGTGCCAGCAGCCAAGAATCCGTACCGGGGGAGGGCTACACCTTC. Protein sequence: CASSQESVPGEGYTF.

This rearrangement joins TRBV7-2 to TRBJ2-7, with 8 nucleotides matching TRBD1. The CDR3 extends over 12 amino acids. The trim removed 5 bases at V and 9 bases at J, leaving 6 bases unmatched. The germline V gene encodes CDR1 SGHTA and CDR2 FQGNSA. The CDR3 nucleotides are TGTGCCAGCAGCCGAGGACAGGGCGGGCAGTACTTC. Translation gives CASSRGQGGQYF.

This clone was found a few times. The rearrangement links TRBV16 to TRBJ2-4, with 10 bases aligning to TRBD1. CDR3 length equals 18 residues. The trim removed 4 bases at V and 0 bases at J, leaving 9 bases unmatched. CDR1 is KGHSY and CDR2 is FQNENV in the germline V gene. The CDR3, as DNA: TGTGCCAGCAGCCCCCCAGGGACAGGGGTCCTAGCCAAAAACATTCAGTACTTC. As protein: CASSPPGTGVLAKNIQYF.

A single count supports this clone. The chain couples TRBV7-9 to TRBJ2-7, with TRBD1 as a possible D gene (6 bases). Trimming removed 1 base from V and 6 bases from J, with 10 bases in between. The germline CDR1 and CDR2 sequences are SEHNR and FQNEAQ (reference sequence). CDR3 size: 13 residues. This CDR3 reads CASSLDREREQYF. For the CDR3, the DNA is TGTGCCAGCAGCTTAGACAGGGAGCGCGAGCAGTACTTC. Full variable domain (rest looked up from reference TRBV7-9 and TRBJ2-7): DTGVSQNPRHKITKRGQNVTFRCDPISEHNRLYWYRQTLGQGPEFLTYFQNEAQLEKSRLLSDRFSAERPKGSFSTLEIQRTEQGDSAMYLCASSLDREREQYFGPGTRLTVT.

This chain uses TRBV19 with TRBJ1-5, with D perhaps TRBD1 (6 bases). The CDR3 has 15 residues. The germline CDR1 and CDR2 sequences are LNHDA and SQIVND (reference sequence). V dropped 4 bases and J dropped 7 bases, with 17 bases sitting between them. The CDR3 DNA follows: TGTGCCAGTAGTACTCGCAGGGGTGTAGGGCAGCCCCAGCATTTT. This translates into CASSTRRGVGQPQHF.

This clone occurred a few times. J is TRBJ1-2 and V is TRBV30; D remains ambiguous. Trimming took 2 bases from V and 8 from J, leaving 12 bases between them. Germline CDR1 reads GTSNPN; CDR2 reads SVGIG (reference sequence). This CDR3 is 12 amino acids long. The CDR3 DNA is TGTGCCTGGAGTCCGGGGTCTCGGGGCTACACCTTC. Translation: CAWSPGSRGYTF. The full variable domain, in which reference TRBV30 and TRBJ1-2 provide the parts outside the CDR3, is SQTIHQWPATLVQPVGSPLSLECTVEGTSNPNLYWYRQAAGRGLQLLFYSVGIGQISSEVPQNLSASRPQDRQFILSSKKLLLSDSGFYLCAWSPGSRGYTFGSGTRLTVV.

The rearrangement links TRBV4-3 to TRBJ2-7; 7 nucleotides match TRBD2. V dropped 0 bases and J dropped 3; count of bases not matched to a gene: 5. This CDR3 is built from 15 residues. Germline CDR1 LGHNA, CDR2 YSLEER. CDR3 in DNA: TGCGCCAGCAGCCAAGATACGGGAGGATTCTACGAGCAGTACTTC. Translation: CASSQDTGGFYEQYF.

This clone was counted only a few times. The chain recombines TRBV6-1 with TRBJ2-7; 9 bases map to TRBD1. V trimming: 7 bases; J trimming: 5 bases; junction bases outside the gene matches: 12. The CDR3 is 15 residues long. Germline assignment: CDR1 MNHNS and CDR2 SASEGT. The DNA for the CDR3 is TGTGCCAGCACCTCGCCGGGACAGGGCATGAACGAGCAGTACTTC. Amino acids: CASTSPGQGMNEQYF.